Listed below are T cell receptor beta chains from one sample, sequenced in a study of CD8 T cells in Susac syndrome. TCRdb recomputed calls from the immunoSEQ multiplex PCR reads with MiXCR, one row per CDR3 protein. The table has under 550,000 distinct CDR3 sequences, approximately 89% seen once. Sequencing input: CD8+ T cells from PBMCs. The receptor set was obtained from a human donor with multiple sclerosis. Both conserved end residues are part of each CDR3. D genes are given only for firm matches. Clone size is not always given. Where it is, it says once, few, many or a class for expanded clones.

TRBJ1-1 | NA | once | 12 | TRBV5-4 | CASTPGGAEAFF | TGTGCCAGCACCCCGGGGGGGGCTGAAGCTTTCTTT
TRBJ2-7 | NA | NA | 15 | TRBV11-2 | CASSPRGGSSYERYF | TGTGCCAGCAGCCCTCGAGGAGGCAGCTCCTACGAGCGGTACTTC
TRBJ2-1 | TRBD1 | NA | 15 | TRBV3-1 | CASSPTGTGLNEQFF | TGTGCCAGCAGCCCCACCGGGACAGGGTTGAATGAGCAGTTCTTC
TRBJ1-1 | TRBD1 | NA | 14 | TRBV19 | CASRTFGQVDEAFF | TGTGCCAGTAGAACTTTCGGACAGGTAGATGAAGCTTTCTTT
TRBJ2-7 | NA | few | 14 | TRBV11-2 | CASSFSGTDYEQYF | TGTGCCAGCAGCTTCTCCGGGACGGACTACGAGCAGTACTTC
TRBJ2-1 | TRBD1 | NA | 16 | TRBV5-6 | CASSLQTGVSYNEQFF | TGTGCCAGCAGCTTACAGACAGGGGTCTCCTACAATGAGCAGTTCTTC
TRBJ2-1 | NA | NA | 16 | TRBV5-4 | CASSLVTSLVNNEQFF | TGTGCCAGCAGCTTGGTCACTAGCCTTGTAAACAATGAGCAGTTCTTC
TRBJ1-5 | NA | NA | 16 | TRBV19 | CASSLSEGRVYQPQHF | TGTGCCAGTAGTTTAAGTGAGGGAAGGGTTTATCAGCCCCAGCATTTT
TRBJ1-4 | NA | NA | 16 | TRBV3-1 | CASSVQVPATNEKLFF | TGTGCCAGCAGCGTACAGGTTCCCGCAACTAATGAAAAACTGTTTTTT
TRBJ1-5 | NA | NA | 14 | TRBV28 | CASGPGWGNQPQHF | TGTGCCAGCGGGCCAGGGTGGGGCAATCAGCCCCAGCATTTT
TRBJ2-6 | TRBD1 | NA | 18 | TRBV5-1 | CASSLDRDRVSGANVLTF | TGCGCCAGCAGCTTAGACCGGGACAGGGTATCTGGGGCCAACGTCCTGACTTTC
TRBJ2-2 | NA | NA | 14 | TRBV29-1 | CSVEDGVGTGELFF | TGCAGCGTTGAAGACGGGGTCGGCACCGGGGAGCTGTTTTTT
TRBJ2-1 | TRBD1 | NA | 14 | TRBV6-2/TRBV6-3 | CASSRTGGLDEQFF | TGTGCCAGCAGTAGGACAGGGGGGTTGGATGAGCAGTTCTTC
TRBJ2-4 | NA | NA | 13 | TRBV29-1 | CSALGLRGNIQYF | TGCAGCGCCCTGGGACTCAGGGGGAACATTCAGTACTTC
TRBJ2-1 | TRBD2 | NA | 18 | TRBV28 | CASSFGLAGLLFYNEQFF | TGTGCCAGCAGTTTTGGTCTAGCGGGGCTACTCTTCTACAATGAGCAGTTCTTC
TRBJ1-4 | NA | NA | 15 | TRBV4-2 | CASSPFGYTNEKLFF | TGTGCCAGCAGCCCCTTCGGGTACACCAATGAAAAACTGTTTTTT
TRBJ2-2 | TRBD1 | NA | 16 | TRBV24-1 | CATSDPTGGEDGEPFF | TGTGCCACCAGTGACCCGACAGGGGGCGAGGACGGGGAGCCGTTTTTT
TRBJ2-7 | NA | NA | 14 | TRBV10-3 | CAITSEGSLYEQYF | TGTGCCATCACCTCAGAAGGCAGCCTTTACGAGCAGTACTTC
TRBJ1-1 | TRBD1 | NA | 17 | TRBV6-7 | CASSYTRDRGQSTEAFF | TGTGCCAGCAGTTACACCCGGGACAGGGGGCAGAGCACTGAAGCTTTCTTT
TRBJ1-3 | NA | NA | 14 | TRBV21-1 | CARRVRVQGNTIYF | TGTGCCAGGAGGGTAAGGGTACAAGGAAACACCATATATTTT
TRBJ2-5 | NA | NA | 15 | TRBV11-3 | CASSRITGIQETQYF | TGTGCCAGCAGCCGCATTACAGGAATCCAAGAGACCCAGTACTTC
TRBJ2-1 | NA | NA | 15 | TRBV13 | CASSLGALDFAEQFF | TGTGCCAGCAGCTTAGGGGCTCTGGACTTTGCTGAGCAGTTCTTC
TRBJ2-7 | NA | NA | 14 | TRBV7-9 | CASSLVLAPYEQYF | TGTGCCAGCAGCTTAGTCTTAGCCCCTTACGAGCAGTACTTC
TRBJ1-1 | NA | NA | 11 | TRBV29-1 | CSADPGTEAFF | TGCAGCGCCGACCCCGGCACTGAAGCTTTCTTT
TRBJ2-2 | TRBD2 | NA | 17 | TRBV28 | CASSQIGLAGVTGELFF | TGTGCCAGCAGTCAAATCGGACTAGCGGGAGTGACCGGGGAGCTGTTTTTT
TRBJ2-5 | NA | NA | 12 | TRBV7-9 | CASSLNPETQYF | TGTGCCAGCAGCTTGAATCCCGAGACCCAGTACTTC
TRBJ2-6 | NA | NA | 16 | TRBV15 | CATSRVSSTGANVLTF | TGTGCCACCAGCAGAGTTTCAAGTACCGGGGCCAACGTCCTGACTTTC
TRBJ2-7 | NA | NA | 14 | TRBV5-6 | CASSWRGQIYEQYF | TGTGCCAGCAGCTGGAGGGGACAGATCTACGAGCAGTACTTC
TRBJ2-7 | TRBD1 | once | 17 | TRBV28 | CASSSIDEGQGVHEQYF | TGTGCCAGCAGTTCTATAGATGAGGGACAGGGGGTCCACGAGCAGTACTTC
TRBJ2-7 | NA | few | 15 | TRBV4-1 | CASSQETSGIYEQYF | TGCGCCAGCAGCCAAGAAACAAGCGGAATCTACGAGCAGTACTTC
TRBJ2-7 | NA | NA | 13 | TRBV30 | CAWSRLPSYEQYF | TGTGCCTGGAGTCGACTGCCCTCCTACGAGCAGTACTTC
TRBJ1-6 | TRBD1 | NA | 14 | TRBV6-1 | CASSGTGDNSPLHF | TGTGCCAGCAGTGGGACAGGGGATAATTCACCCCTCCACTTT
TRBJ2-7 | TRBD2 | NA | 13 | TRBV27 | CASSPSGIYEQYF | TGCGCCAGCAGCCCTAGCGGGATCTACGAGCAGTACTTC
TRBJ1-1 | NA | NA | 11 | TRBV29-1 | CSVDSYTEAFF | TGCAGCGTTGACAGCTACACTGAAGCTTTCTTT
TRBJ1-1 | NA | NA | 13 | TRBV3-1 | CASSQGGRFEAFF | TGTGCCAGCAGCCAAGGGGGACGCTTTGAAGCTTTCTTT
TRBJ1-5 | TRBD1 | NA | 15 | TRBV28 | CASSSRDRGNQPQHF | TGTGCCAGCAGTTCGAGGGACAGGGGAAATCAGCCCCAGCATTTT
TRBJ2-5 | TRBD2 | NA | 19 | TRBV11-2 | CASSFPRTSGSDYQETQYF | TGTGCCAGCAGCTTTCCCCGGACTAGCGGGAGTGATTACCAAGAGACCCAGTACTTC
TRBJ1-5 | NA | few | 12 | TRBV14 | CASSQGYQPQHF | TGTGCCAGCAGCCAGGGTTATCAGCCCCAGCATTTT